Shown below are 3 T cell receptor beta chains from a single sample sequenced in a study of CD8 T cells in Susac syndrome (dated by TCRdb to about 2019). Library preparation was by the immunoSEQ multiplex PCR assay. RNA was extracted using the RNeasy kit, and 0.5 to 1 microgram was reverse transcribed with random hexamers. The public reads were quality trimmed at Q25 with fastp and then assembled into clones with MiXCR by TCRdb, keeping productive beta chains. Rows with a matching CDR3 protein are joined into one entry that keeps the most common DNA and genes. The sample includes approximately 110,000 distinct CDR3 sequences, with 80% to 95% observed a single time. Of the sample, approximately 0.31% is held by the ten largest clones. The specimen was CD8+ T cells from PBMCs. All receptors derive from a human donor with multiple sclerosis.

This chain links TRBV6-2 or TRBV6-3 with TRBJ1-5, with D possibly TRBD1 on 6 matching bases. The germline V gene encodes CDR1 MNHEY and CDR2 SVGEGT. This CDR3 is built from 13 residues. V lost 7 bases and J 2 bases, leaving 9 bases between the germline ends. The CDR3 reads CASKEGGNQPQHF. For the CDR3, the DNA is TGTGCCAGCAAGGAGGGGGGCAATCAGCCCCAGCATTTT.

The rearrangement uses TRBV12-3 or TRBV12-4 and TRBJ2-7, with D perhaps TRBD1 (6 bases). There are 15 residues in the CDR3. Trimming left V 3 bases short and J 5 bases short, with 17 bases between. This CDR3 is CASSFGHRANNEQYF. The CDR3 DNA is TGTGCCAGCAGTTTCGGTCACAGGGCTAACAACGAGCAGTACTTC.

V and J are TRBV13 and TRBJ1-2; 9 bases are a match to TRBD1. The CDR3 length is 15 residues. Looked up from germline, CDR1 is PRHDT and CDR2 is FYEKMQ (reference sequence). V was pared by 6 bases and J by 4 bases, with 9 bases of the junction left unmatched. The CDR3 spells CASSNRDRVAYGYTF. CDR3 coding DNA: TGTGCCAGCAGTAATCGGGACAGGGTGGCCTATGGCTACACCTTC.